Listed below are T cell receptor beta chains from one sample, sequenced in a study of T cell responses to AZD1222 COVID-19 vaccine. Only in-frame clones appear in the TCRdb table, and some are missing; sequencing was by immunoSEQ multiplex PCR. The sample includes roughly 170,000 clones, roughly 93% of them seen just once. Source: peripheral blood, taken on day 0 of AZD1222 vaccination. Every receptor here comes from an adult in good health. Both conserved end residues are part of each CDR3. A D gene is named only where the DNA matches it firmly. Clone size is shown for a subset of rows, as once, few, many or a class of expanded clone.

cdr3_aa: CATSRRKGAVQPQHF; cdr3_nt: TGTGCCACCAGCAGGAGGAAGGGGGCTGTTCAGCCCCAGCATTTT; clone_size: NA; j_call: TRBJ1-5; v_call: TRBV15; d_call: TRBD1
cdr3_aa: CASSTTIISQGSNWDGYTF; cdr3_nt: TGTGCCAGCAGTACCACAATTATTTCACAGGGTTCAAACTGGGATGGCTACACCTTC; clone_size: NA; j_call: TRBJ1-2; v_call: TRBV2; d_call: NA
cdr3_aa: CASRPIWGDLAGGNQPQHF; cdr3_nt: TGTGCCAGCAGACCAATATGGGGCGATTTGGCAGGGGGCAATCAGCCCCAGCATTTT; clone_size: NA; j_call: TRBJ1-5; v_call: TRBV27; d_call: NA
cdr3_aa: CASSLLAAYGYTF; cdr3_nt: TGTGCCAGCAGTTTGCTAGCGGCCTATGGCTACACCTTC; clone_size: NA; j_call: TRBJ1-2; v_call: TRBV12-3/TRBV12-4; d_call: NA
cdr3_aa: CASSLDRAEQFF; cdr3_nt: TGTGCCAGCAGCTTAGACAGGGCCGAGCAGTTCTTC; clone_size: NA; j_call: TRBJ2-1; v_call: TRBV7-9; d_call: NA
cdr3_aa: CSLGGTGDYGYTF; cdr3_nt: TGCAGCTTGGGCGGTACAGGGGACTATGGCTACACCTTC; clone_size: once; j_call: TRBJ1-2; v_call: TRBV29-1; d_call: TRBD1
cdr3_aa: CASSQLPTEGETQYF; cdr3_nt: TGTGCCAGCAGCCAACTTCCCACGGAGGGGGAGACCCAGTACTTC; clone_size: NA; j_call: TRBJ2-5; v_call: TRBV3-1/TRBV3-2; d_call: NA
cdr3_aa: CASSASGADTQYF; cdr3_nt: TGTGCCAGCAGCGCTAGCGGAGCAGATACGCAGTATTTT; clone_size: once; j_call: TRBJ2-3; v_call: TRBV7-9; d_call: TRBD2
cdr3_aa: CAWSIGGGSYEQYF; cdr3_nt: TGTGCCTGGAGTATCGGGGGGGGCTCCTACGAGCAGTACTTC; clone_size: NA; j_call: TRBJ2-7; v_call: TRBV30; d_call: TRBD2
cdr3_aa: CASSLGAPGELFF; cdr3_nt: TGTGCCAGCAGCTTAGGGGCACCCGGGGAGCTGTTTTTT; clone_size: NA; j_call: TRBJ2-2; v_call: TRBV7-3; d_call: NA
cdr3_aa: CASSLFPGELFF; cdr3_nt: TGTGCCAGCTCACTCTTCCCCGGGGAGCTGTTTTTT; clone_size: once; j_call: TRBJ2-2; v_call: TRBV18; d_call: NA
cdr3_aa: CASSDSPASLYGYTF; cdr3_nt: TGTGCCAGCAGTGATTCGCCAGCCTCATTGTATGGCTACACCTTC; clone_size: once; j_call: TRBJ1-2; v_call: TRBV25-1; d_call: NA
cdr3_aa: CASSSGLGIGPYEQYF; cdr3_nt: TGTGCCAGCAGCTCGGGCCTGGGTATCGGACCCTACGAGCAGTACTTC; clone_size: NA; j_call: TRBJ2-7; v_call: TRBV11-3; d_call: NA
cdr3_aa: CASSLQRRRGNTEAFF; cdr3_nt: TGTGCCAGCTCACTACAGCGGAGGCGGGGGAACACTGAAGCTTTCTTT; clone_size: NA; j_call: TRBJ1-1; v_call: TRBV18; d_call: NA
cdr3_aa: CASSSSINRAFF; cdr3_nt: TGTGCCAGCAGCTCTTCCATCAACCGGGCTTTCTTT; clone_size: NA; j_call: TRBJ1-1; v_call: TRBV5-6; d_call: NA
cdr3_aa: CASSPDSYNEKLFF; cdr3_nt: TGTGCCAGCAGCCCGGACAGCTATAATGAAAAACTGTTTTTT; clone_size: NA; j_call: TRBJ1-4; v_call: TRBV27; d_call: NA
cdr3_aa: CASSILLYNEQFF; cdr3_nt: TGTGCCAGTAGTATCCTCCTGTACAATGAGCAGTTCTTC; clone_size: NA; j_call: TRBJ2-1; v_call: TRBV19; d_call: NA
cdr3_aa: CASSLDGTGRGNEQFF; cdr3_nt: TGTGCCAGCAGCTTAGACGGGACTGGACGGGGCAATGAGCAGTTCTTC; clone_size: NA; j_call: TRBJ2-1; v_call: TRBV7-2; d_call: NA
cdr3_aa: CATSRTGIGYTEAFF; cdr3_nt: TGTGCCACCAGCCGGACAGGGATCGGGTACACTGAAGCTTTCTTT; clone_size: NA; j_call: TRBJ1-1; v_call: TRBV15; d_call: TRBD1
cdr3_aa: CASRPGQKNTEAFF; cdr3_nt: TGTGCCAGCAGGCCCGGACAGAAGAACACTGAAGCTTTCTTT; clone_size: NA; j_call: TRBJ1-1; v_call: TRBV27; d_call: NA